The rows below give T cell receptor beta chains drawn from one sample of a study of cytomegalovirus exposure and HLA in healthy donors. TCRdb's table, derived via immunoSEQ multiplex PCR, lists solely in-frame clones and lacks some. This sample has around 140,000 clones, with roughly three quarters found just once. Input material: PBMCs. The source is a woman aged 18-30 years in good health and CMV-seronegative. The conserved cysteine and the conserved F or W are not part of the CDR3 here. Fields, in order: J gene, V gene, CDR3 protein.

j_gene: TRBJ1-2
v_gene: TRBV25-1
CDR3aa: ASSYSGASYGYT

j_gene: TRBJ1-1
v_gene: TRBV6-6
CDR3aa: ASSYSQTNTEAF

j_gene: TRBJ2-1
v_gene: TRBV5-4
CDR3aa: ASSAGLAVDEQF

j_gene: TRBJ1-1
v_gene: TRBV5-1
CDR3aa: ASSLDSPVYTEAF

j_gene: TRBJ2-1
v_gene: TRBV5-4
CDR3aa: ASSKLLETYNEQF

j_gene: TRBJ2-2
v_gene: TRBV7-8
CDR3aa: ASSLSGLGELF

j_gene: TRBJ1-4
v_gene: TRBV4-1
CDR3aa: ASSQDPPPGANEKLF

j_gene: TRBJ2-7
v_gene: TRBV11-2
CDR3aa: ASMGGGMGYEQY

j_gene: TRBJ1-1
v_gene: TRBV27
CDR3aa: ASSSPIRTGRTEAF

j_gene: TRBJ2-5
v_gene: TRBV19
CDR3aa: ASSVRQSQETQY

j_gene: TRBJ1-5
v_gene: TRBV15
CDR3aa: ATSRDLSTRSNQPQH

j_gene: TRBJ1-5
v_gene: TRBV6-1
CDR3aa: ASSEVGTGGKPQH